This TCR beta chain was captured by sequencing in a study of blood T cell repertoires in COVID-19. The data were produced by immunoSEQ multiplex PCR, yet TCRdb's version contains in-frame clones alone and is incomplete. The data show more than 95,000 clones, approximately 90% seen once. V dropped 1 base and J dropped 7 bases, with 4 bases sitting between them. Germline V gene sequence: CDR1 SEHNR, CDR2 FQNEAQ (reference sequence). The CDR3 is 12 residues long. The sequenced material came from peripheral blood. This rearrangement joins TRBV7-9 to TRBJ2-2; D is unresolved. The source is a human donor in a cohort sampled during active COVID-19. CDR3 coding DNA: TGTGCCAGCAGCTTAGACGGCGGGGAGCTGTTTTTT. As protein: CASSLDGGELFF.